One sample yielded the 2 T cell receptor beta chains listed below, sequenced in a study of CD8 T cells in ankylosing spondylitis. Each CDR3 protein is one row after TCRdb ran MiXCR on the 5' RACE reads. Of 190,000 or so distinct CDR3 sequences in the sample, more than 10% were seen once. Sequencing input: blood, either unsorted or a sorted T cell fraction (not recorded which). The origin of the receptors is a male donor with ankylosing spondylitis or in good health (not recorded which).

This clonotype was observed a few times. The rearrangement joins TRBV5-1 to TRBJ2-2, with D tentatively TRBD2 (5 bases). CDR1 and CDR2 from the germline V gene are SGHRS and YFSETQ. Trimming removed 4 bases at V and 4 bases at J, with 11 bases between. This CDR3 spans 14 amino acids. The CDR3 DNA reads TGCGCCAGCAGCCTGGACTCTCTCACCGGGGAGCTGTTTTTT. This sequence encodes CASSLDSLTGELFF.

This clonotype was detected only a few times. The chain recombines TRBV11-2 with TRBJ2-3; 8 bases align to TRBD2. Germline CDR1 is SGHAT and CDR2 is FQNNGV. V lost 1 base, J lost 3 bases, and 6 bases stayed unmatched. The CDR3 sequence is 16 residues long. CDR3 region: CASSLAGGGLTDTQYF. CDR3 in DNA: TGTGCCAGCAGCTTAGCTGGCGGGGGGTTAACAGATACGCAGTATTTT. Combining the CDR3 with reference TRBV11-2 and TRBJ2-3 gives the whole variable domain EAGVAQSPRYKIIEKRQSVAFWCNPISGHATLYWYQQILGQGPKLLIQFQNNGVVDDSQLPKDRFSAERLKGVDSTLKIQPAKLEDSAVYLCASSLAGGGLTDTQYFGPGTRLTVL.